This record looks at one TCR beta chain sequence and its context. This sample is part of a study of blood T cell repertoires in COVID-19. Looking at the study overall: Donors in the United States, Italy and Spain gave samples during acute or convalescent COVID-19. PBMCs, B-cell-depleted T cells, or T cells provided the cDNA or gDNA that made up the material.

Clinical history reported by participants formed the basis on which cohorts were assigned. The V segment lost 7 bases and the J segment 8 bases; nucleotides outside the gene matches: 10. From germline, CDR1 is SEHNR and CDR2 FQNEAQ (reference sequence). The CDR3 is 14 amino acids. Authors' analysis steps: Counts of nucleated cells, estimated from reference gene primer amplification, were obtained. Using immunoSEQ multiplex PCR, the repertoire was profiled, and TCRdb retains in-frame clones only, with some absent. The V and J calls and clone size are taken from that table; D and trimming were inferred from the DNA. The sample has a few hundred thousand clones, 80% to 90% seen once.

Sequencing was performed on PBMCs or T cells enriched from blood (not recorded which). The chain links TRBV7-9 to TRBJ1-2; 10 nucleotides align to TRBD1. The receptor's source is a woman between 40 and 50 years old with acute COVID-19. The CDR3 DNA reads TGTGCCAGCACCCACGGGACAGGGGACCGCGGCTACACCTTC. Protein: CASTHGTGDRGYTF.